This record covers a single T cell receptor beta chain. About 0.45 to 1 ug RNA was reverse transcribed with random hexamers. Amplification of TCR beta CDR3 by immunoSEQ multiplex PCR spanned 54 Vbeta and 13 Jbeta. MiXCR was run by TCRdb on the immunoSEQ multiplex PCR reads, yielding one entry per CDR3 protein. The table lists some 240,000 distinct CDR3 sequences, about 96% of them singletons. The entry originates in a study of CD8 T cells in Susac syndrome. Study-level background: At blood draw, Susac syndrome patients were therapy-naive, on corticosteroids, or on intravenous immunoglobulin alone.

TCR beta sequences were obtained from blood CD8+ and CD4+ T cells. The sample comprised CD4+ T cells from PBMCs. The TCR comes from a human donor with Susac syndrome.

DNA of the CDR3: TGCAGTGCCTCCGGGGAAGAGACCCAGTACTTC. Its protein is CSASGEETQYF. The V call is TRBV20-1, the J call TRBJ2-5; a possible D gene is TRBD2 (5 bases). The CDR3 covers 11 residues. Germline assignment: CDR1 DFQATT and CDR2 SNEGSKA (reference sequence). V lost 6 bases and J 3 bases, leaving 8 bases between the germline ends.